This TCR beta chain appears in the sequencing data of a study of cytomegalovirus exposure and HLA in healthy donors (dated 2017 in TCRdb). Regarding the research as a whole: In an earlier analysis of several hundred of the donors, 250 to 350 Gb of sequence data and 95 million to 130 million unique TCR beta sequences from about 179 million T cells were reported. Donor age, sex, ethnicity and CMV serostatus were collected together with the repertoire data. All discovery cohort repertoires had been generated on a single sequencing platform. Typing coverage differed by locus: A, B, C, DRB1 and DQB1 were typed in roughly 629-630 donors, DQA1 in approximately 520, DPA1 in 600 to 610, and DPB1 in about 450. A few DR-DQ haplotypes were treated as single units for association and clustering because of strong linkage in the cohort. A later analysis re-examined previously published TCR beta repertoires from 610 or so donors and added high-resolution HLA genotyping to investigate patterns of TCR occurrence. The T cell repertoires of 666 subjects were profiled by immunosequencing and related to cytomegalovirus serostatus. Besides the first cohort of around 670 subjects, a separate validation cohort made up of roughly 120 different subjects was used. Among the roughly 380 genotyped donors, 81% belonged to the genetic ancestry cluster associated with self-reported Caucasian donors. The study combined high-throughput TCR immunosequencing, statistical association of individual TCRs with disease status, and machine learning to predict cytomegalovirus infection status. Roughly 300 gigabases of sequencing data and 70 million to 100 million unique TCR sequences were included in an early release covering around 650 HLA-typed donors. An earlier analysis of around 580 of the donors used high-throughput TCR beta sequencing to judge whether each TCR beta V gene segment behaved as functional or pseudogenic. On average, approximately 250,000 unique TCR beta nucleotide sequences were sequenced per donor among several hundred genotyped donors of the cohort, with 15% to 20% of those sequences being non-productive. The study was designed to test whether signatures of past pathogen exposure could be identified by cataloging public T cell receptors. Rather than drawing on any new phenotypic data, the later analysis identified candidate immune exposures from TCR beta sequences and the way those sequences occurred across donors. Genome-wide SNP genotypes for about three fifths of the roughly 670 donors were used in a later genetic analysis, which treated that subset as a discovery cohort. Class I and class II HLA loci were covered by the typing at four-digit resolution. Broad study findings and their caveats: When HLA alleles, especially DR and DQ, strongly co-occurred, attributing TCR associations to individual alleles was difficult. Linkage disequilibrium might explain the correlated functional status among segregating V segments, but an unknown experimental factor could not be excluded. A later analysis reported that several top co-occurrence clusters appeared linked to parvovirus B19, influenza, CMV and Epstein-Barr virus. This cohort had only TCR beta chains sequenced, and the lack of alpha or paired-chain data limited which features could be detected. Some IMGT-functional V segments, including TRBV6-2 and TRBV6-3, could not be distinguished by the 87-base-pair reads and were therefore excluded. A few of the identified cytomegalovirus-associated TCR beta chains were confirmed in vitro to be specific for cytomegalovirus antigens. According to a later analysis, most CMV-associated TCR beta chains appeared to be HLA-restricted, and the HLA associations seemed to be driven largely by CMV exposure. A cluster of highly shared sequence variants was judged likely to be a technical artifact of the sequencing pipeline. HLA typing was unavailable for some donors at each locus, so association tests used only the typed subset. A total of roughly 160 TCR beta chains were listed by the study as associated with cytomegalovirus. In a later analysis, around 15,000 TCR beta sequences were associated with specific HLA alleles at a false discovery rate of 0.05. A further reported finding was that TCR beta sequences accurately predicted the HLA-A and HLA-B alleles for most subjects in the first cohort. In a later analysis, HLA-associated TCR beta chains showed more clonal expansion and lower generation probabilities than non-associated chains that were equally common. A later genetic analysis reported fewer N-insertions in productive TCRs among donors in an Asian-associated ancestry cluster than the roughly 620-donor mean. Because counts were too low, 15 or so rarely observed V segments, including chromosome 9 orphons, were excluded from the earlier analysis of 587 of the donors. The classifier was reported to diagnose cytomegalovirus status with high specificity and sensitivity in both the original cohort and the validation cohort. The authors suggested that the approach could potentially be generalized to other disease states and immunological phenotypes. Broadly in line with IMGT annotations, most TCR beta V segments showed up in productive rearrangements about 87% or about 30% of the time in an earlier analysis of approximately 640 of the donors. A later genetic analysis associated a missense DCLRE1C variant with V-gene and J-gene trimming of TCR beta chains, and an independent cohort replicated the association. While some public TCRs were present in many individuals, most TCR sequences turned up only very rarely across donors. For the cohort, immune exposure information was limited to CMV serostatus. Presence/absence analyses assumed roughly uniform sequencing depth across donors, an assumption that may not hold. In a later analysis, the rate of TCR association differed among HLA loci, with DRB1 alleles having the most associated TCRs and HLA-C alleles having the fewest.

V gives up 3 bases and J gives up 3 bases, and the segment between their germline ends measures 11 bases. The germline V gene (reference sequence) gives CDR1 as LNHDA and CDR2 as SQIVND. The cysteine opens and the phenylalanine closes a CDR3 of 14 amino acids. Only the CDR3 DNA is retained, 42 bases long and in frame from the first base. Note on this clone: The antigen it recognizes is unknown. Per-base quality was not reported, and no clone a single base away is much larger than it.

Libraries were constructed by the immunoSEQ multiplex PCR assay. The multiplex PCR relied on a mix of 60 forward primers for TCR Vbeta segments and 13 reverse primers for TCR Jbeta segments. Amplification of the CDR3 region of rearranged TCR beta genes was performed with a multiplex PCR assay on genomic DNA. The amplified TCR beta libraries were sequenced on the Illumina HiSeq System as 87-base-pair reads. Per the source publication's procedure: A later analysis counted about 80 million unique TCR beta chains across the 550 to 700 repertoires, and around 9.9 million of these chains were shared by at least two donors. Raw reads were error-corrected and collapsed into unique sequences by a nearest-neighbor algorithm in which closely related sequences were merged to remove PCR and sequencing errors. V, D and J gene segments were assigned by aligning CDR3 sequences to IMGT reference sequences. For a sequence to be retained, a match of at least six nucleotides was required to both a V gene segment and a J gene segment. Rearrangements were classified as productive when the CDR3 lacked stop codons and remained in frame with V and J, and all other rearrangements were classified as non-productive. CDR3 was defined by IMGT convention, running from the second conserved V-encoded cysteine to the conserved J-encoded phenylalanine. The earlier analysis of about 500 of the donors excluded sequences that lacked an unambiguous match to a single V gene segment. In an earlier analysis of some 590 of the donors, V segments were called functional above 56.7% productive rearrangements and were called segregating when the between-donor standard deviation exceeded 5%. A statistical classification framework was built for diagnosing cytomegalovirus status from the catalog of TCR beta chain sequences. A later analysis assigned V and J genes by comparing TCR nucleotide sequences with IMGT/GENE-DB human TR gene sequences. In a later analysis, CDR3 sequences and most-parsimonious VDJ recombination scenarios were assigned using the TCRdist pipeline. A later analysis defined each TCR beta chain by its CDR3 amino acid sequence plus V-gene family, and excluded reads lacking a unique V-gene family. To address suspected cross-contamination and a sequencing artifact, a later analysis removed a few hundred highly shared, low-generation-probability nucleotide sequences. In a later analysis, a clonal expansion index was calculated for each public chain from normalized within-repertoire ranks of inferred template counts. Generation probabilities in a later analysis came from a VDJ recombination model fitted to out-of-frame rearrangements, and those results were checked against IGoR. Hypergeometric tests were used in a later analysis to score TCR-TCR, TCR-HLA and TCR-CMV co-occurrence, with a repertoire-size bias correction applied to the TCR pairs. A later analysis estimated false discovery rates by permuting HLA or CMV assignments 20 times. In a later analysis, co-occurring TCRs were grouped using DBSCAN, and TCRdist sequence similarity was added for clustering within HLA-allele-positive subsets. Co-occurrence clustering excluded repertoires with fewer than 30,000 or more than 120,000 public chains, plus five with anomalous nucleotide sharing. TCRdb took this table from immuneACCESS and kept in-frame rearrangements with V and J called. Such tables lack part of the clones; where checked against another copy, unresolved V genes explain under half of the gap, and the rest is unexplained. That table is the source of V, J and clone size, and D and trimming were worked out from the DNA. This sample lists 200,000 or so clones; more than 75% were detected once. 2.7% of the sample is in the top ten clones.

The cohort comprised some 730 healthy bone marrow donors. At the time of sampling, every cohort member was nominally healthy, though immune exposures that went unrecorded were likely present. The donor tested CMV seronegative and was one of the 352 seronegative cohort members. A peripheral blood sample was collected from each donor, and TCR beta sequencing was performed on peripheral blood mononuclear cells. The Qiagen DNeasy Blood Extraction Kit was used to extract genomic DNA from the blood cell samples. The sequence links TRBV19 to TRBJ2-5, and perhaps TRBD2 as D gene, on 5 matching bases. The sequence derives from a woman aged 40 to 55 in good health and CMV-seronegative. Material: PBMCs. The CDR3 is CASSMRTGKETQYF. The DNA sequence is TGTGCCAGTAGTATGAGGACTGGGAAAGAGACCCAGTACTTC.